A single sample gave rise to the 10 T cell receptor beta chains below, sequenced in a study of cytomegalovirus exposure and HLA in healthy donors. PCR used 60 Vbeta primers and 13 Jbeta primers. Sequenced by immunoSEQ multiplex PCR; TCRdb stores in-frame clones only, minus some. The sample has around 200,000 clones, approximately 80% seen once. The sequencing sample was made of PBMCs. The receptors come from a boy younger than 18 in good health and CMV-seronegative.

The chain is built from TRBV7-2 and TRBJ2-4; 7 bases map to TRBD1. The CDR3 runs to 15 residues. The V gene end was trimmed by 5 bases and the J gene end by 3 bases; junction bases not matched to a gene: 7. CDR1 SGHTA and CDR2 FQGNSA come from the germline V gene. The CDR3 protein is CASSLGDRDKNIQYF. CDR3 DNA sequence: TGTGCCAGCAGCCTGGGGGACAGAGACAAAAACATTCAGTACTTC.

This chain connects TRBV6-6 to TRBJ1-1; 8 nucleotides agree with TRBD1. The CDR3 loop spans 13 amino acids. J was trimmed by 10 bases and V by 7 bases; bases with no gene match: 11. Germline V CDR1 and CDR2: MNHNY, SVGAGI (reference sequence). In DNA form, the CDR3 reads TGTGCCAGCACCTCCGGGTTCAGGGGGCGAGCTTTCTTT. It codes for CASTSGFRGRAFF.

The chain employs TRBV2 and TRBJ1-5, with 8 bases matching TRBD1. Germline V gene sequence: CDR1 SNHLY, CDR2 FYNNEI. The CDR3 is 13 amino acids. Germline trimming cut 6 bases from V and 10 bases from J; bases unmatched to any gene: 8. CDR3 loop: CASRPGQVGPQHF. CDR3 bases: TGTGCCAGCAGGCCGGGACAGGTTGGACCCCAGCATTTT.

This chain joins TRBV19 and TRBJ1-3; 9 bases line up with TRBD1. The CDR3 extends over 18 amino acids. Looked up from germline, CDR1 is LNHDA and CDR2 is SQIVND (reference sequence). V dropped 5 bases and J dropped 1; count of bases not matched to a gene: 12. The CDR3 DNA is TGTGCCAGTAGTCCCGGGACAGGGCCCGCTTCTTCTGGAAACACCATATATTTT. The encoded protein is CASSPGTGPASSGNTIYF.

Comments on this clone: Within the sample, other DNA sequences also encode this same CDR3. The rearrangement joins TRBV30 to TRBJ2-3; a weak D match, TRBD2 (5 bases). Germline values: CDR1 GTSNPN, CDR2 SVGIG (reference sequence). The ends were cut back, 0 bases at V and 0 bases at J, with 7 bases in the middle. This CDR3 comprises 14 residues. The CDR3 nucleotides are TGTGCCTGGAGTGTAGGCGGGAGCACAGATACGCAGTATTTT. Its translation is CAWSVGGSTDTQYF.

CDR3 loop: CASSWTISSYNEQFF. The CDR3 bases are TGTGCCAGCAGCTGGACTATCAGCTCCTACAATGAGCAGTTCTTC. This chain connects TRBV5-4 to TRBJ2-1; tentatively, D is TRBD2 (6 bases). Germline V gene sequence: CDR1 SGHNT, CDR2 YYREEE (reference sequence). V was clipped by 3 bases and J by 0 bases, with 10 bases between them. The CDR3 sequence is 15 residues long.

The table lists this clone with a count of one. The chain carries TRBV12-5 and TRBJ1-3; the match to TRBD1 covers 7 bases. V lost 7 bases to trimming and J lost 1 base; unmatched junction nucleotides: 7. Germline CDR1 LGHNT, CDR2 FRNRAP. The CDR3 totals 15 residues. The CDR3 coding sequence is TGTGCTAGTGCCCAGACAGGGAGTTCTGGAAACACCATATATTTT. Protein sequence: CASAQTGSSGNTIYF.

The V gene is TRBV9, the J gene TRBJ2-2; perhaps TRBD2 as D (6 bases). This CDR3 is 15 amino acids long. From germline, CDR1 is SGDLS and CDR2 YYNGEE. Between the trimmed V and J ends, which lost 0 bases and 6 bases, there was a span of 12 bases. The DNA for the CDR3 is TGTGCCAGCAGCGTAGCGGGGAGGTCCGCCGGGGAGCTGTTTTTT. Translating it yields CASSVAGRSAGELFF.

The chain combines TRBV7-8 with TRBJ2-2; D possibly corresponds to TRBD1 (5 bases). The germline V and J ends were trimmed by 8 bases and 0 bases, with 13 bases remaining between them. The CDR3 spans 15 residues. Germline values: CDR1 SGHVS, CDR2 FQNEAQ. CDR3 sequence reads: CASLDPGPNTGELFF. CDR3 sequence (DNA): TGTGCCAGCCTGGACCCAGGGCCGAACACCGGGGAGCTGTTTTTT. The variable domain in full, with the rest retrieved from reference TRBV7-8 and TRBJ2-2, is GAGVSQSPRYKVAKRGQDVALRCDPISGHVSLFWYQQALGQGPEFLTYFQNEAQLDKSGLPSDRFFAERPEGSVSTLKIQRTQQEDSAVYLCASLDPGPNTGELFFGEGSRLTVL.

This chain joins TRBV5-1 and TRBJ1-4, with a possible D match to TRBD1 (5 bases). Germline-derived CDR1 and CDR2 are SGHRS and YFSETQ. Trimming left V 3 bases short and J 2 bases short, with 17 bases between. The CDR3 length is 17 residues. CDR3 region: CASSSSGGFVTNEKLFF. The CDR3 DNA reads TGCGCCAGCAGCTCCTCGGGGGGTTTCGTGACTAATGAAAAACTGTTTTTT.